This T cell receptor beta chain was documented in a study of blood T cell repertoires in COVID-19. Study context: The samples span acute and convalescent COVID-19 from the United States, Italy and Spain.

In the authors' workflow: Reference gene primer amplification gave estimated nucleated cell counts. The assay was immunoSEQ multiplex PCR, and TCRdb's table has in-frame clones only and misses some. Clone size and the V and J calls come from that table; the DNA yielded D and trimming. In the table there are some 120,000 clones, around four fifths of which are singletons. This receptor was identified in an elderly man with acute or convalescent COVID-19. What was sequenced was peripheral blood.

Written as DNA, the CDR3 is TGTGCCAGCAGCTTTTCCCCGGGAGAGAACACTGAAGCTTTCTTT. It translates to CASSFSPGENTEAFF. The chain joins TRBV5-5 to TRBJ1-1; D ambiguous. The CDR3 runs to 15 residues. Germline CDR1 SGHKS, CDR2 YYEKEE (reference sequence). Trimming removed 2 bases from V and 1 base from J, with 12 bases in between.